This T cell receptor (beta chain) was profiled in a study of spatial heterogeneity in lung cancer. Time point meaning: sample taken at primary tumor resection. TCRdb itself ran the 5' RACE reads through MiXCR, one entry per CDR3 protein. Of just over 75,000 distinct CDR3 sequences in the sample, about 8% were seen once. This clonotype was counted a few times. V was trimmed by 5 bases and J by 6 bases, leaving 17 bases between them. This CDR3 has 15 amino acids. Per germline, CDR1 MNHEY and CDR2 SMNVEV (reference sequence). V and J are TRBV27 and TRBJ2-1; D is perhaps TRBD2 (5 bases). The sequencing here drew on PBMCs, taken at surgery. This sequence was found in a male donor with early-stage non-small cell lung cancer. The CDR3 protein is CASSPRTWRGNEQFF. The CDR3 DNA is TGTGCCAGCAGTCCTCGGACTTGGCGTGGCAATGAGCAGTTCTTC.